This T cell receptor beta chain comes out of a study of T cell responses to AZD1222 COVID-19 vaccine. On this clone itself: No antigen is known for it.

The protocol was immunoSEQ multiplex PCR, while the TCRdb copy is restricted to in-frame clones and leaves out a portion. The sample has approximately 170,000 clones; 80% to 90% are singletons. Study findings and constraints: Donors skewed white British and female; clonal diversity was possibly underestimated. No day 14 peak samples; only post-peak repertoires were characterized.

Trimming left V 1 base short and J 5 bases short, with 8 bases between. Germline CDR1 and CDR2: LGHDT and YNNKEL (reference sequence). CDR3 length: 13 residues. Sequences were derived from peripheral blood, sampled on day 0 of AZD1222 vaccination. The TCR comes from an adult in good health. J is TRBJ2-5 and V is TRBV3-1 (or the pseudogene TRBV3-2); D might be TRBD2 (6 bases). CDR3 DNA sequence: TGTGCCAGCAGCCAAGTTCGGGGGGAGACCCAGTACTTC. Encoded protein: CASSQVRGETQYF.